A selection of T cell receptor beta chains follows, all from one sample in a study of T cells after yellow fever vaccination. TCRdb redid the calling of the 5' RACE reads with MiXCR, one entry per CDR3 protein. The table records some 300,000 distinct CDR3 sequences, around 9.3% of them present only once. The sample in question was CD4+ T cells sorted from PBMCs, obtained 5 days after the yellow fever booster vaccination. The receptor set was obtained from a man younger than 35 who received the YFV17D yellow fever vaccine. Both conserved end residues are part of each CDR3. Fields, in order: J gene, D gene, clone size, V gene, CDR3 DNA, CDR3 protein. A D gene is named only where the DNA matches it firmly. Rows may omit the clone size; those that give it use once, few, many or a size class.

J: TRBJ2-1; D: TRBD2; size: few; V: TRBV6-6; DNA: TGTGCCAGCAGAAGCGGGGGGACCAACAATGAGCAGTTCTTC; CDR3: CASRSGGTNNEQFF
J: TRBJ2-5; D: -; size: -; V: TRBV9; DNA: TGTGCCAGCAGCCGGGACTTCAAAGAGACCCAGTACTTC; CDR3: CASSRDFKETQYF
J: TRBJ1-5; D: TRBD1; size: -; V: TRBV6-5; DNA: TGTGCCAGCAGTATTACAGGGGACGGTAATCAGCCCCAGCATTTT; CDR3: CASSITGDGNQPQHF
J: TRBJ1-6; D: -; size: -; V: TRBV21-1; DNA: TGTGCCAGCAGCAGGAGGGACGGGGTGAATTCACCCCTCCACTTT; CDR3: CASSRRDGVNSPLHF
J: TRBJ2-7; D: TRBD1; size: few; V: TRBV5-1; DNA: TGCGCCAGCTGTCTCGGGACAGGGGGCGAGCAGTACTTC; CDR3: CASCLGTGGEQYF
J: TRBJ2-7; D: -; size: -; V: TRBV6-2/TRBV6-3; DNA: TGTGCCAGCACCGAGACAGGACCCCTCGGGCAGTACTTC; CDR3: CASTETGPLGQYF
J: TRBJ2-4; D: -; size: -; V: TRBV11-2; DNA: TGTGCCAGCAGCTCACCGCAGGGGTTGGACATTCAGTACTTC; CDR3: CASSSPQGLDIQYF
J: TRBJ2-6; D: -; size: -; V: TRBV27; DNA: TGTGCCAGCGGGGGCTTGGCCTCTGGGGCCAACGTCCTGACTTTC; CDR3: CASGGLASGANVLTF
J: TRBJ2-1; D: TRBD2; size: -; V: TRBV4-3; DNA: TGCGCCAGCAGTCCCTCCGCCGGGACTAGCGGGTCCTCCTACAATGAGCAGTTCTTC; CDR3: CASSPSAGTSGSSYNEQFF
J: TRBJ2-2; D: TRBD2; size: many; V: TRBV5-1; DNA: TGCGCCAGCAGACTAGCGGGGGGCCCAAACACCGGGGAGCTGTTTTTT; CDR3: CASRLAGGPNTGELFF
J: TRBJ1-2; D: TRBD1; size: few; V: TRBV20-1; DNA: TGCAGTGCTAGAGATCAGGGGGATGGCTACACCTTC; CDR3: CSARDQGDGYTF
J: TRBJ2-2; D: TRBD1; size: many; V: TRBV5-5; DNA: TGTGCCAGCAGCGCCACCGGACAGGGGGTATTTCGCGGGGAGCTGTTTTTT; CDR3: CASSATGQGVFRGELFF
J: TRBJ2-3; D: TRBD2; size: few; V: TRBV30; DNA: TGTGCCTGGAGAACGGGGGGGGGCACAGATACGCAGTATTTT; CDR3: CAWRTGGGTDTQYF
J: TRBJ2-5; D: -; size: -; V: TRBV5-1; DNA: TGCGCCAGCAGGCGGGGGCAGGAACAAGAGACCCAGTACTTC; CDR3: CASRRGQEQETQYF
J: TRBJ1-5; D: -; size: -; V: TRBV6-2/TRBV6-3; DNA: TGTGCCAGCAGTTACGGGGGGAGGCCGAACCAGCCCCAGCATTTT; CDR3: CASSYGGRPNQPQHF
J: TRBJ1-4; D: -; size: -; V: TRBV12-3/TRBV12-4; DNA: TGTGCCAGCAGTTTTCGGTCCACGGAAAATGAAAAACTGTTTTTT; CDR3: CASSFRSTENEKLFF
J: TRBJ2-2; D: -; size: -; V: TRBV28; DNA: TGTGCCAGCAGTCCCCCTTTTAGGTACACCGGGGAGCTGTTTTTT; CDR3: CASSPPFRYTGELFF
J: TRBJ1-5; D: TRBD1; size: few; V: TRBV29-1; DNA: TGCAGCGCCACAGGGGGCTTCGGAAATCAGCCCCAGCATTTT; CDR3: CSATGGFGNQPQHF
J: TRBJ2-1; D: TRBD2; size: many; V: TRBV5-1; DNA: TGCGCCAGCAGCTTTGGGACTAGCTCTAATGAGCAGTTCTTC; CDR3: CASSFGTSSNEQFF
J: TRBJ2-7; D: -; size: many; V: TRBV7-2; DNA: TGTGCCAGCAGCCCTGGTGTCTCCTACGAGCAGTACTTC; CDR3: CASSPGVSYEQYF
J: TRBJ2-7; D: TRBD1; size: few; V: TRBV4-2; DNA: TGTGCCAGCAGCCAAAGGGAGACAGGGGGTTGGTCCTACGAGCAGTACTTC; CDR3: CASSQRETGGWSYEQYF
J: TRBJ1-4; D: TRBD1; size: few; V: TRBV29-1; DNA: TGCAGCGTTGAAGATAAGGGACAGGAGGGACTCTATGTTGGGAAACTGTTTTTT; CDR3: CSVEDKGQEGLYVGKLFF
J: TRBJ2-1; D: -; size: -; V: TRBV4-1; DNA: TGCGCCAGCAGCCAAGGAAGCGGGTTTAATGAGCAGTTCTTC; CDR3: CASSQGSGFNEQFF
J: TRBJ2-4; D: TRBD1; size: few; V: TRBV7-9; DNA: TGTGCCACTGTGGACAGGGATGAAAACATTCAGTACTTC; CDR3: CATVDRDENIQYF
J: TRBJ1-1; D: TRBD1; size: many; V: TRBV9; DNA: TGTGCCAGCCCCGGGACAGGGGTGGGCACTGAAGCTTTCTTT; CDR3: CASPGTGVGTEAFF
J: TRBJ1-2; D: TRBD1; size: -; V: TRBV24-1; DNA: TGTGCCACCAGTGACTTCGACAGGGCCGGGGGCTACACCTTC; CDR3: CATSDFDRAGGYTF
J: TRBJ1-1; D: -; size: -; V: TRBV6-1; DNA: TGTGCCAGCAGCGCCACGATGAACACTGAAGCTTTCTTT; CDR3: CASSATMNTEAFF
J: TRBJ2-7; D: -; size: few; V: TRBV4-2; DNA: TGTGCCAGCAGCCAAGATGCCCAGGGGTTGTACGAGCAGTACTTC; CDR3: CASSQDAQGLYEQYF
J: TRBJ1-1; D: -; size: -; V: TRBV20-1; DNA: TGCAGTGCTTCCCAATGGTTAGAAGCTTTCTTT; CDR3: CSASQWLEAFF
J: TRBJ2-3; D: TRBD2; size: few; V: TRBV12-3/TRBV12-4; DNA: TGTGCCGGCAGTTCGGGACTAGCGGGGTCCACAGATACGCAGTATTTT; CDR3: CAGSSGLAGSTDTQYF
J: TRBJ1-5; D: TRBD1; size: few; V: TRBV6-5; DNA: TGTGCCAGCAGTTCCACCCCGGGACAGGGGGCAGACCAGCCCCAGCATTTT; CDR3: CASSSTPGQGADQPQHF
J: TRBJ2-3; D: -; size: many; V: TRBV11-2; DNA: TGTGCCAGCAGCTTAGGACGAAACCCCACAGATACGCAGTATTTT; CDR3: CASSLGRNPTDTQYF
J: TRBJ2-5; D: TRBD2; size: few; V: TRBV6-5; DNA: TGTGCCAGCCCCCCTAGCGGGGGGGCGCAATCAGAGACCCAGTACTTC; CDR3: CASPPSGGAQSETQYF
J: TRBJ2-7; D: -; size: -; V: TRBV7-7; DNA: TGTGCCAGCATTAAGGGATACGAGCAGTACTTC; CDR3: CASIKGYEQYF
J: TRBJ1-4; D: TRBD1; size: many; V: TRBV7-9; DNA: TGTGCCAGCAGTTCACAGGGGCCTTATGAAAAACTGTTTTTT; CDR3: CASSSQGPYEKLFF
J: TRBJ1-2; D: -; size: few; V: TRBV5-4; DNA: TGTGCCAGCAGCATGGACGGGTGGTATGGCTACACCTTC; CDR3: CASSMDGWYGYTF
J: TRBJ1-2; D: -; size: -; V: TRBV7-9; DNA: TGTGCCAGCAGCTTAGGCGGAACCAAGAGGGGCTACACCTTC; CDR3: CASSLGGTKRGYTF
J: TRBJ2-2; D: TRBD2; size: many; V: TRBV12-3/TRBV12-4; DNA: TGTGCCAGCAGCCTAAGTAGCGGGGGGGCGAGTACCGGGGAGCTGTTTTTT; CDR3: CASSLSSGGASTGELFF
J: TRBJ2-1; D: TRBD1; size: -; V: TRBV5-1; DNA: TGCGCCAGCAGCCGGGGACAGGGAGAAGATGAGCAGTTCTTC; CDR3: CASSRGQGEDEQFF
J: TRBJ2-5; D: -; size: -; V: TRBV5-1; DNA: TGCGCCAGCAGCCCGATTGTGAGGGAACAAGAGACCCAGTACTTC; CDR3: CASSPIVREQETQYF
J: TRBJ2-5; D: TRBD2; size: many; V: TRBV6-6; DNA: TGTGCCAGCCGACTAGGACTAGCGGCGAGCCAAGAGACCCAGTACTTC; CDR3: CASRLGLAASQETQYF
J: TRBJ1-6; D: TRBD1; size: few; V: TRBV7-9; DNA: TGTGCCAGCAGCTTAGGGACAGGGTCCAATTCACCCCTCCACTTT; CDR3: CASSLGTGSNSPLHF
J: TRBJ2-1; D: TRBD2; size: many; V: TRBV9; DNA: TGTGCCAGCAGCTCGAGGCCCTCGACTAGCGGGGGTGGTGAGCAGTTCTTC; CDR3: CASSSRPSTSGGGEQFF
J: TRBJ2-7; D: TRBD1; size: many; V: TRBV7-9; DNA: TGTGCCAGCGTGGGGACAGGGCGACACGAGCAGTACTTC; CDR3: CASVGTGRHEQYF
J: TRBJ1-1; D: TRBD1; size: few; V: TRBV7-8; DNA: TGTGCCAGCAGCGGGGGACAGGGAACTACTGAAGCTTTCTTT; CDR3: CASSGGQGTTEAFF
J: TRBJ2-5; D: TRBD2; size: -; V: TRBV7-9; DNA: TGTGCCAGCGGAACTAGCGGGGAGACCCAGTACTTC; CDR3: CASGTSGETQYF
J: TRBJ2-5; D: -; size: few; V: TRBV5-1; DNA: TGCGCCAGCAGCTTGGGAGGGCTCCGGACGGAGACCCAGTACTTC; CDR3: CASSLGGLRTETQYF
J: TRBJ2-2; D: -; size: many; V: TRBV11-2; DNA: TGTGCCAGCAGCAGCTGGGGATCCGGGGAGCTGTTTTTT; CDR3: CASSSWGSGELFF
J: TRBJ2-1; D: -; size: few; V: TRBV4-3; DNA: TGCGCCAGCAGCCTCAACGCAGGGTGGACCTACAATGAGCAGTTCTTC; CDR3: CASSLNAGWTYNEQFF
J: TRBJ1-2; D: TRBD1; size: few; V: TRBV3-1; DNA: TGTGCCAGCAGCCCGAACAGGGGTAATGGCTACACCTTC; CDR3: CASSPNRGNGYTF
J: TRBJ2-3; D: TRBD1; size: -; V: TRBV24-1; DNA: TGTGCCACCAGTGATACACAGGGGAGAGTGGCAGATACGCAGTATTTT; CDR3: CATSDTQGRVADTQYF
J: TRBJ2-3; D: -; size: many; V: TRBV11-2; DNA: TGTGCCAGCAGCTTAGATGTTTTTAAGGTGCCCACGCAGTATTTT; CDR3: CASSLDVFKVPTQYF
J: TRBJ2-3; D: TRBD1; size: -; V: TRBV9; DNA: TGTGCCAGCAGCCCACAGGGGGCGAGTGTAGATACGCAGTATTTT; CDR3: CASSPQGASVDTQYF
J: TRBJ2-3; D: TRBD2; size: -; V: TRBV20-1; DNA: TGCAGTGCTAGTCCTAGCGGGGGGTCACGGGATACGCAGTATTTT; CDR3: CSASPSGGSRDTQYF
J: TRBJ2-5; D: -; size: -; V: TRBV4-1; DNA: TGCGCCAGCAGCCAAGGTATCTTGGGGACGACGGAGACCCAGTACTTC; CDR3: CASSQGILGTTETQYF
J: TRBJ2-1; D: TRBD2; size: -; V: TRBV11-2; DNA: TGTGCCAGCAGCTTAGTATTCCAATTAGTTCTTAGCGGGGGGGCTACAAGCTCCTACAATGAGCAGTTCTTC; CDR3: CASSLVFQLVLSGGATSSYNEQFF
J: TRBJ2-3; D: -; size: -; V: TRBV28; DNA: TGTGCCACTAAGAGCCCAGATACGCAGTATTTT; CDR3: CATKSPDTQYF
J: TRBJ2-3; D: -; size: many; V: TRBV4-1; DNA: TGCGCCAGCTCGACTAGTGCCTCAAGGGATACGCAGTATTTT; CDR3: CASSTSASRDTQYF